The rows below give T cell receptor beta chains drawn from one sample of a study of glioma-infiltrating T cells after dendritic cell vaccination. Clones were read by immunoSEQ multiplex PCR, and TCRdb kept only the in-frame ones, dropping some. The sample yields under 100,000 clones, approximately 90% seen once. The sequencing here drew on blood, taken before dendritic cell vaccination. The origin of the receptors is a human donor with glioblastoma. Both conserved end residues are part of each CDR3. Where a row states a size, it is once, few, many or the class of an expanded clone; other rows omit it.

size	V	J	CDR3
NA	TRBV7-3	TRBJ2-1	CASSPTGGGDYNEQFF
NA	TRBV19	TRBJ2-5	CASSVPRDRGQQTQYF
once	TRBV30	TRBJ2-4	CAWSKSSPEIQYF
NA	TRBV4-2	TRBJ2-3	CASSQDSDTDTQYF
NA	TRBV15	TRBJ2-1	CATSREVLTGGNEQFF
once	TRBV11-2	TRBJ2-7	CASSPLLGGAAYEQYF
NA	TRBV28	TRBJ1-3	CASSPGGGSGNTIYF
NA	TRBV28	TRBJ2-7	CATLRREDYEQYF
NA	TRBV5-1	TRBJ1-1	CASSLSGHPANTEAFF
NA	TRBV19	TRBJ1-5	CASSMMANRYSNQPQHF
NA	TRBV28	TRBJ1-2	CASRNSDRVKLGYTF
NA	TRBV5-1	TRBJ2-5	CASSPWGTEETQYF
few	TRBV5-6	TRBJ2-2	CASSQGLAGTGELFF
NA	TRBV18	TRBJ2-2	CASSPALGANTGELFF
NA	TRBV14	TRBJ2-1	CASGRLSSYNEQFF
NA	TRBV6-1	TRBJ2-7	CASIPGQGARNEQYF
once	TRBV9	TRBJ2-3	CASSAHRGVSTDTQYF
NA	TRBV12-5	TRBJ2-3	CASGSGTPPDTQYF
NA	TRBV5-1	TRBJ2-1	CASSLEVVGQAGSKQFF
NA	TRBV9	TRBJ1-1	CASRTGLTEAFF
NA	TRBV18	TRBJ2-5	CASSPRQGAQETQYF
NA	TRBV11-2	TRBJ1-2	CASSLARTLSFGYGYTF
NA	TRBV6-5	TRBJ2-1	CATISDRGPGEQFF
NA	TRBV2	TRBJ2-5	CASSDPRNQETQYF
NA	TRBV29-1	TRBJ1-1	CSAGTAAGTEAFF
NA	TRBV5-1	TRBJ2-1	CASSLLSGGYNEQFF